This is a list of T cell receptor beta chains from one sample in a study of T cell repertoires in cytomegalovirus infection. TCRdb reprocessed the reads with MiXCR, giving one entry per CDR3 protein. This sample has around 430,000 distinct CDR3 sequences, with approximately 46% found just once. These receptors' targets are unknown. The sequences come from cultured PBMCs, collected from culture after CMV antigen stimulation. The source of these receptors is a human donor in good health (CMV status not recorded). Some clones in this sample may be carry-over from other donors' samples. Both conserved end residues are part of each CDR3. The D gene is left open where the match is weak. Some rows have no size entry. The others give once, few or many, or a class for an expanded clone.

>.|TRBJ2-6|.|TRBV6-1|13
TGTGCCAGTGGGGCAGGTGGGGCCAACGTCCTGACTTTC
CASGAGGANVLTF
>.|TRBJ2-1|TRBD1|TRBV12-3/TRBV12-4|13
TGTGCCAGCAGTTCCAGGGGGTTTGCTGAGCAGTTCTTC
CASSSRGFAEQFF
>.|TRBJ1-6|.|TRBV18|15
TGTGCCAGCTCACCTATGGACGGGGGTAATTCACCCCTCCACTTT
CASSPMDGGNSPLHF
>.|TRBJ1-2|.|TRBV18|15
TGTGCCAGCTCAGTAACCGGGACGCCAACTTATGGCTACACCTTC
CASSVTGTPTYGYTF
>.|TRBJ1-6|.|TRBV2|13
TGTGCCAGCAGTCGACAGTTAAATTCACCCCTCCACTTT
CASSRQLNSPLHF
>.|TRBJ2-7|.|TRBV6-8|13
TGTGCCAGCAGTTACGCCCCCGTAAACGAGCAGTACTTC
CASSYAPVNEQYF
>few|TRBJ2-1|.|TRBV7-2|15
TGTGCCAGCAGCTTAATCGGAGGCTCCTACAATGAGCAGTTCTTC
CASSLIGGSYNEQFF
>.|TRBJ2-1|.|TRBV11-2|13
TGTGCCAGCAGCCCCCTAGCCGGCGGTGAGCAGTTCTTC
CASSPLAGGEQFF
>.|TRBJ1-1|.|TRBV11-3|15
TGTGCCAGCAGCCCAAGGCCGCAGGTTCACACTGAAGCTTTCTTT
CASSPRPQVHTEAFF
>few|TRBJ2-1|TRBD2|TRBV7-9|19
TGTGCCAGCAGCTTAGACAACTGGAAGCAGAGGGAGGGAGGGATGGGGCAGTTCTTC
CASSLDNWKQREGGMGQFF
>.|TRBJ2-1|.|TRBV7-6|15
TGTGCCAGCAGCTTAGCTGGCAGTAGGGAAAATGAGCAGTTCTTC
CASSLAGSRENEQFF
>few|TRBJ1-2|TRBD1|TRBV7-2|14
TGTGCCAGCAGCCTATTAGGACAGGCTGGCGGCTACACCTTC
CASSLLGQAGGYTF
>.|TRBJ2-5|.|TRBV7-6|13
TGTGCCAGCAGCGATCCATTGGAAGAGACCCAGTACTTC
CASSDPLEETQYF
>.|TRBJ1-2|.|TRBV4-1|12
TGCGCCAGCAGCCGGGGGGGCGAGAGCTACACCTTC
CASSRGGESYTF
>few|TRBJ2-1|TRBD2|TRBV7-9|16
TGTGCCAGCAGCTTGAGCCTAGCGGGTTGGGACAATGAGCAGTTCTTC
CASSLSLAGWDNEQFF
>once|TRBJ1-1|.|TRBV4-3|13
TGCGCCAGCAGCCAAGACAGGGGCACTGAAGCTTTCTTT
CASSQDRGTEAFF
>.|TRBJ2-5|.|TRBV19|13
TGTGCCAGTAGTATAGATCTTGGGGGGTCCCAGTACTTC
CASSIDLGGSQYF
>.|TRBJ1-2|.|TRBV28|15
TGTGCCAGCAGTGATCCCCCTGGACAAGGCTATGGCTACACCTTC
CASSDPPGQGYGYTF
>.|TRBJ1-5|.|TRBV7-6|15
TGTGCCAGCAGCTTAGTTTCGGGGGTTGGTCAGCCCCAGCATTTT
CASSLVSGVGQPQHF
>.|TRBJ1-2|.|TRBV7-2|14
TGTGCCAGCAGCTTAGCTGGCTTTAACTATGGCTACACCTTC
CASSLAGFNYGYTF
>.|TRBJ1-4|.|TRBV20-1|14
TGCAGTGCTAGGAAACCAGGCGGCAATGAAAAACTGTTTTTT
CSARKPGGNEKLFF
>.|TRBJ2-7|TRBD1|TRBV7-2|13
TGTGCCAGCAGCCCTCGACAGGGGTACGAGCAGTACTTC
CASSPRQGYEQYF
>few|TRBJ1-1|.|TRBV28|16
TGTGCCAGCAGTTTTCCGGGGGTTTCGGTGAACACTGAAGCTTTCTTT
CASSFPGVSVNTEAFF
>few|TRBJ2-7|.|TRBV25-1|11
TGTGCCAGCAGACTTCACTACGAGCAGTACTTC
CASRLHYEQYF
>few|TRBJ2-7|.|TRBV7-2|16
TGTGCCAGCAGCTCCCTCTACGGGGGCGGGGTAGAGGAGCAGTACTTC
CASSSLYGGGVEEQYF
>few|TRBJ2-5|TRBD2|TRBV7-9|19
TGTGCCAGCAGCTTACCCGGGACTAGCGGGAGGCACGGTTTGAAGACCCAGTACTTC
CASSLPGTSGRHGLKTQYF
>few|TRBJ1-4|.|TRBV7-9|12
TGTGCCAGCAGATCGGGGGGTGAAAAACTGTTTTTT
CASRSGGEKLFF
>few|TRBJ2-7|TRBD2|TRBV7-8|15
TGTGCCAGCAGCCAAAGACTAGCGCTCTCCTACGAGCAGTACTTC
CASSQRLALSYEQYF
>few|TRBJ1-6|TRBD1|TRBV5-1|15
TGCGCCAGCAGCACCGGACAGGTCGTTAATTCACCCCTCCACTTT
CASSTGQVVNSPLHF
>.|TRBJ2-1|.|TRBV12-3/TRBV12-4|15
TGTGCCAGCAGCCCTGGGAGTAACTCCTACAATGAGCAGTTCTTC
CASSPGSNSYNEQFF
>few|TRBJ2-3|.|TRBV5-1|16
TGCGCCAGCAGTCCCGGCTTACTCCTGGGGGAGGATACGCAGTATTTT
CASSPGLLLGEDTQYF
>few|TRBJ1-1|.|TRBV27|14
TGTGCCAGCAGTTCCGCCTACGGGGGCACTGAAGCTTTCTTT
CASSSAYGGTEAFF
>once|TRBJ2-3|TRBD2|TRBV20-1|16
TGCAGTGCTAGGGCTAGCGGGGGGGTGGGCACAGATACGCAGTATTTT
CSARASGGVGTDTQYF
>few|TRBJ2-7|.|TRBV7-2|12
TGTGCCAGCAGCACCCCCCCCTACGAGCAGTACTTC
CASSTPPYEQYF
>.|TRBJ2-3|.|TRBV12-3/TRBV12-4|12
TGTGCCAGCACCCCCAGCCCGGTTACGCAGTATTTT
CASTPSPVTQYF
>few|TRBJ2-7|TRBD2|TRBV7-6|14
TGTGCCAGCAGCTTAGCTAGCGGGAGGTACGAGCAGTACTTC
CASSLASGRYEQYF
>.|TRBJ1-1|.|TRBV12-3/TRBV12-4|15
TGTGCCAGCAACCAGGCACCAGGTGCATACTCTGAAGCTTTCTTT
CASNQAPGAYSEAFF
>.|TRBJ1-6|.|TRBV27|19
TGTGCCAGCAGCCCCGGGACCACAAGCAATAAAAGATATAATTCACCCCTCCACTTT
CASSPGTTSNKRYNSPLHF
>few|TRBJ1-2|.|TRBV7-2|19
TGTGCCAGCAGGCTCACAGGTGGGGGCCTCTATGCCGAAGTCTCCGGCTACACCTTC
CASRLTGGGLYAEVSGYTF
>.|TRBJ2-1|.|TRBV14|13
TGTGCCAGCAGCCAAGAAGGGGGGGTTGAGCAGTTCTTC
CASSQEGGVEQFF
>.|TRBJ2-3|.|TRBV7-4|15
TGTGCCAGCAGCTTAGTTCGGCAGGGGTCAGATACGCAGTATTTT
CASSLVRQGSDTQYF
>few|TRBJ1-6|TRBD1|TRBV6-1|15
TGTGCCAGCAGCTTTTTGACAGGGGTCCGTTCACCCCTCCACTTT
CASSFLTGVRSPLHF
>.|TRBJ1-6|.|TRBV2|16
TGTGCCAGCAGTGAAGAGGGGGTCGGTTCTAATTCACCCCTCCACTTT
CASSEEGVGSNSPLHF
>.|TRBJ2-1|.|TRBV7-6|15
TGTGCCAGCAGCCCGGAGGTGGCCCCCTACAATGAGCAGTTCTTC
CASSPEVAPYNEQFF
>few|TRBJ2-3|.|TRBV28|17
TGTGCCAGCAGTTTCTTGATTAGGGACTCCTCTGCCGGTACGCAGTATTTT
CASSFLIRDSSAGTQYF
>.|TRBJ1-5|TRBD1|TRBV15|14
TGTGCCACCAGCACACGACAGGGGCGGCAGCCCCAGCATTTT
CATSTRQGRQPQHF
>.|TRBJ2-7|TRBD2|TRBV6-2/TRBV6-3|15
TGTGCCAGCACTCCGGGACTAGCGCGATCCTACGAGCAGTACTTC
CASTPGLARSYEQYF
>few|TRBJ1-2|.|TRBV19|15
TGTGCCAGTAGTATCGCCAGGGGTGTAAGATATGGCTACACCTTC
CASSIARGVRYGYTF
>.|TRBJ1-2|.|TRBV11-2|13
TGTGCCAGCAGCGCTCGAAGAAACTATGGCTACACCTTC
CASSARRNYGYTF
>.|TRBJ2-5|TRBD1|TRBV7-9|15
TGTGCCAGCAGCACAACGGACAGGGGGAAGGAGACCCAGTACTTC
CASSTTDRGKETQYF
>few|TRBJ2-3|.|TRBV4-3|17
TGCGCCAGCAGCCAATCCCCTACTGGGGGAATCTCGGATACGCAGTATTTT
CASSQSPTGGISDTQYF
>.|TRBJ2-5|.|TRBV7-6|15
TGTGCCAGCAGCTTGGCTCCACTAGGAGGAGAGACCCAGTACTTC
CASSLAPLGGETQYF
>.|TRBJ2-1|TRBD2|TRBV12-3/TRBV12-4|15
TGTGCCAGCAGTCTGGGGACTAGCGGGGGCAATGAGCAGTTCTTC
CASSLGTSGGNEQFF
>.|TRBJ2-7|.|TRBV12-3/TRBV12-4|14
TGTGCCAGCAGTGACAGGAGGGGGTCCTACGAGCAGTACTTC
CASSDRRGSYEQYF
>.|TRBJ1-2|.|TRBV6-5|14
TGTGCCAGCAGTTCTCAGGACAGCTATGCTCGCTACACCTTC
CASSSQDSYARYTF